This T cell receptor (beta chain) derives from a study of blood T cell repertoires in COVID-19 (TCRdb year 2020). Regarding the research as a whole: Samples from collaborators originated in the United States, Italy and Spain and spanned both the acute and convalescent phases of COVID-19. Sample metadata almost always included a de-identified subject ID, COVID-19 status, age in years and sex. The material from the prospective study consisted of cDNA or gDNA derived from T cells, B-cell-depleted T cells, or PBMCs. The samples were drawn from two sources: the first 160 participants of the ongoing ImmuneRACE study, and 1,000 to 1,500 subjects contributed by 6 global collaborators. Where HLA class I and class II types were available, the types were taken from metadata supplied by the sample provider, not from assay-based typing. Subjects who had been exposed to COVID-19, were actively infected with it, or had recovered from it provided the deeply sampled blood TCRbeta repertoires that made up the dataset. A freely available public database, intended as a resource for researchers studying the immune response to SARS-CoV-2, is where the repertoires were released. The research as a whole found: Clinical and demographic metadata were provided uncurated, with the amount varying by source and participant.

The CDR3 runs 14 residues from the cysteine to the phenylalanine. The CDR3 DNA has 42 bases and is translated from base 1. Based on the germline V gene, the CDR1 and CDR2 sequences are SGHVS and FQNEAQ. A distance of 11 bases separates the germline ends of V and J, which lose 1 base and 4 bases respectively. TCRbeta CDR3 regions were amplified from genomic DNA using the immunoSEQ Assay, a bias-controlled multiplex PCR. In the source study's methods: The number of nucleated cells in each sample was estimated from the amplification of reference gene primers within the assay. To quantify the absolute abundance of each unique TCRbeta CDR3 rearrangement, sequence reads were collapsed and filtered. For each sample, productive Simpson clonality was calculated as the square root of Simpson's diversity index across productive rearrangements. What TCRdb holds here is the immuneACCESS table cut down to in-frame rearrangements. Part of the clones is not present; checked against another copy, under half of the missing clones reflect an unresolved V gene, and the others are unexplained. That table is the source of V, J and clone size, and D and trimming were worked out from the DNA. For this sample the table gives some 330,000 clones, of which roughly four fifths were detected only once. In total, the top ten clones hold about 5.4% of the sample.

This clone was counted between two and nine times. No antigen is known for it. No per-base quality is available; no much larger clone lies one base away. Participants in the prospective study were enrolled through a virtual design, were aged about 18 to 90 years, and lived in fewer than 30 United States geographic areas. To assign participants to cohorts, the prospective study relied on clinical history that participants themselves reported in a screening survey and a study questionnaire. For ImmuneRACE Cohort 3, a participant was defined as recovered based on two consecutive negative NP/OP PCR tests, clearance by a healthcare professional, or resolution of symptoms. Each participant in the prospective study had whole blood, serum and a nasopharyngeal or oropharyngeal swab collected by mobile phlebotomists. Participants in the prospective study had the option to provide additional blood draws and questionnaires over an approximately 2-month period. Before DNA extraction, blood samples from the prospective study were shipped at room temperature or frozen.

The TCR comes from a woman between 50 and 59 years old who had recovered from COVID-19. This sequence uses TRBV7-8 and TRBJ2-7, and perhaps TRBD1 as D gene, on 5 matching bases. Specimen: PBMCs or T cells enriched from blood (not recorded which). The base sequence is TGTGCCAGCAGCTTAGGCAGGGTAACTTACGAGCAGTACTTC. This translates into CASSLGRVTYEQYF.